Shown below are 19 T cell receptor beta chains from a single sample sequenced in a study of CD8+ T cells in alopecia areata. In each case, RNA was isolated and then reverse transcribed into cDNA as the sequencing template. The table came from immunoSEQ multiplex PCR; TCRdb's copy has only in-frame clones and leaves some out. The sample lists roughly 150,000 clones; around 50% were seen once. Sequenced: CD4+ T cells sorted from blood. These receptors were collected from a human donor with alopecia areata.

This clone was counted many times. The rearrangement joins TRBV18 to TRBJ2-1; no clear D. CDR1 is KGHSH and CDR2 is LQKENI in the germline V gene. V lost 2 bases and J lost 10, with 9 bases in between. The CDR3 consists of 12 residues. DNA for the CDR3: TGTGCCAGCTCACCAGCTGGGCCCGAGCAGTTCTTC. Translating it yields CASSPAGPEQFF.

This clone was observed a handful of times. This sequence joins TRBV10-3 and TRBJ2-1; D gene ambiguous. The germline gives CDR1 ENHRY, CDR2 SYGVKD. With 6 bases removed from V and 8 bases from J, the gap between germline ends came to 8 bases. CDR3 length: 11 amino acids. The CDR3 is CAIRRSDEQFF. CDR3 in DNA: TGTGCCATCAGAAGGTCAGATGAGCAGTTCTTC.

This chain connects TRBV9 to TRBJ2-6; D unresolved. This CDR3 has 12 amino acids. Germline V gene lookup returns CDR1 SGDLS and CDR2 YYNGEE. V lost 8 bases to trimming and J lost 4 bases, with 7 bases between them. Here the CDR3 reads CASNQGANVLTF. In nucleotides, the CDR3 is TGTGCCAGTAATCAGGGGGCCAACGTCCTGACTTTC.

This clone has a handful of counts. V gene TRBV29-1 combines with J gene TRBJ2-7; 9 nucleotides agree with TRBD2. Germline CDR1 SQVTM, CDR2 ANQGSEA. The CDR3 is 13 amino acids. The V segment lost 6 bases and the J segment 3 bases; nucleotides outside the gene matches: 6. CDR3 sequence (DNA): TGCAGCGTGGCGATAGCGGGAGACTACGAGCAGTACTTC. Its translation: CSVAIAGDYEQYF.

This clone was recorded a few times. A read error may produce the germline difference seen at one junction end. The chain has TRBV14 and TRBJ2-1; weak D call: TRBD1 (5 bases). CDR3 size: 15 residues. Germline CDR1 and CDR2: SGHDN and FVKESK. The CDR3 bases are TGTGCCAGCACCGTCGGCCTCCTAGAGCCACTCGAAGGGGTCTTC. This codes for CASTVGLLEPLEGVF.

In its sample, this clone was seen a few times. The chain couples TRBV14 to TRBJ2-1; no reliable D call. Looked up from germline, CDR1 is SGHDN and CDR2 is FVKESK. This CDR3 has 15 amino acids. V was trimmed by 1 base and J by 0 bases, leaving 7 bases between them. CDR3 coding DNA: TGTGCCAGCAGCCAAGTGGGCGGCTCCTACAATGAGCAGTTCTTC. Its translation: CASSQVGGSYNEQFF.

V usage is TRBV7-9 and J usage is TRBJ2-5; 7 bases line up with TRBD2. The V gene's germline CDR1 is SEHNR and CDR2 FQNEAQ (reference sequence). The CDR3 runs 14 residues. V lost 4 bases and J lost 5; bases outside the gene matches: 7. In DNA form, the CDR3 reads TGTGCCAGCAGCTCCGGACTAGGGTCCGAGACCCAGTACTTC. The encoded protein is CASSSGLGSETQYF. Based on the CDR3 plus reference TRBV7-9 and TRBJ2-5, the full variable domain is DTGVSQNPRHKITKRGQNVTFRCDPISEHNRLYWYRQTLGQGPEFLTYFQNEAQLEKSRLLSDRFSAERPKGSFSTLEIQRTEQGDSAMYLCASSSGLGSETQYFGPGTRLLVL.

The CDR3 region is CASRGDVNTEAFF. CDR3 nucleotides: TGTGCCTCCAGGGGGGATGTGAACACTGAAGCTTTCTTT. This chain joins TRBV7-8 and TRBJ1-1; 7 positions agree with TRBD1. The CDR3 length is 13 residues. The germline V gene has CDR1 SGHVS and CDR2 FQNEAQ. The junction had 6 bases not matched to a gene; V was cut back by 11 bases and J by 0 bases.

This rearrangement joins TRBV20-1 to TRBJ2-2; D unclear. Looked up from germline, CDR1 is DFQATT and CDR2 is SNEGSKA (reference sequence). The CDR3 covers 11 residues. V lost 4 bases and J lost 5, with 5 bases in between. CDR3 bases: TGCAGTGCTATAATGACCGGGGAGCTGTTTTTT. As protein: CSAIMTGELFF.

The chain combines TRBV28 with TRBJ2-7; possibly TRBD2 for D (6 bases). The CDR3 covers 17 residues. Germline CDR1 is MDHEN and CDR2 is SYDVKM. The V end lost 3 bases, the J end lost 0 bases, and 18 bases lay between the germline ends. The CDR3 sequence is CASSFPTSTGLSYEQYF. CDR3 DNA sequence: TGTGCCAGCAGTTTTCCGACCTCTACGGGACTCTCCTACGAGCAGTACTTC.

This clone has a single count. The V call is TRBV4-1, the J call TRBJ1-2; TRBD1 might be the D (5 bases). V gave up 0 bases and J gave up 0 bases, with 11 bases separating them. Germline V gives CDR1 MGHRA, CDR2 YSYEKL. The CDR3 runs 16 residues. The CDR3 region is CASSQDLGTANYGYTF. For the CDR3, the DNA is TGCGCCAGCAGCCAAGACCTCGGGACGGCTAACTATGGCTACACCTTC.

This clone was recorded a few times. The chain carries TRBV28 and TRBJ2-4, with D unresolved. V dropped 0 bases and J dropped 8 bases, with 11 bases sitting between them. This CDR3 region has 14 residues. Germline assignment: CDR1 MDHEN and CDR2 SYDVKM. CDR3 bases: TGTGCCAGCAGTTTATGGGTCGGAGACGACATTCAGTACTTC. Its translation: CASSLWVGDDIQYF. Looking up the rest from reference TRBV28 and TRBJ2-4 gives the full variable domain: DVKVTQSSRYLVKRTGEKVFLECVQDMDHENMFWYRQDPGLGLRLIYFSYDVKMKEKGDIPEGYSVSREKKERFSLILESASTNQTSMYLCASSLWVGDDIQYFGAGTRLSVL.

In its sample, this clone was seen a few times. Other DNA sequences from this sample encode an identical CDR3 as well. The genes are TRBV29-1 and TRBJ1-2; 7 bases match TRBD1. Germline V lookup: CDR1 SQVTM, CDR2 ANQGSEA. V dropped 4 bases and J dropped 2; count of bases not matched to a gene: 4. The CDR3 is 13 residues long. The CDR3 DNA sequence: TGCAGCGTTGGGCAGGGGGGCAACTATGGCTACACCTTC. The encoded protein is CSVGQGGNYGYTF. The complete variable domain, with remaining parts taken from reference TRBV29-1 and TRBJ1-2, reads SAVISQKPSRDICQRGTSLTIQCQVDSQVTMMFWYRQQPGQSLTLIATANQGSEATYESGFVIDKFPISRPNLTFSTLTVSNMSPEDSSIYLCSVGQGGNYGYTFGSGTRLTVV.

The V and J genes are TRBV25-1 and TRBJ2-5, with D perhaps assigned TRBD1 or TRBD2 (5 bases each). Trimming shortened V by 5 bases and J by 4 bases, and 11 bases separated the two germline ends. CDR3 length: 13 amino acids. Germline CDR1 is MGHDK and CDR2 is SYGVNS. CDR3 in amino acids: CASSRGVPETQYF. The DNA for the CDR3 is TGTGCCAGCAGTCGAGGGGTACCAGAGACCCAGTACTTC.

The V and J genes are TRBV29-1 and TRBJ2-4, with TRBD1 identical over 8 bases. Germline CDR1 is SQVTM and CDR2 is ANQGSEA. V was clipped by 5 bases and J by 2 bases; unmatched bases: 5. This CDR3 is 14 amino acids long. CDR3 sequence reads: CSVIQGATKNIQYF. The CDR3 DNA is TGCAGCGTTATCCAGGGGGCGACCAAAAACATTCAGTACTTC.

This clone was recorded a few times. The chain uses TRBV28 and TRBJ2-7; TRBD2 agrees at 7 bases. CDR1 and CDR2 from the germline V gene are MDHEN and SYDVKM. The CDR3 spans 14 residues. V was pared by 4 bases and J by 0 bases, with 3 bases of the junction left unmatched. The CDR3 region is CASSYGGVSYEQYF. Here the CDR3 DNA reads TGTGCCAGCAGTTATGGGGGGGTCTCCTACGAGCAGTACTTC.

As for this clone: This sample also contains other DNA sequences that code for the same CDR3. The rearrangement joins TRBV5-1 to TRBJ2-3; 8 positions match TRBD2. V trimming: 8 bases; J trimming: 5 bases; junction bases outside the gene matches: 1. The CDR3 length is 11 residues. Germline CDR1 is SGHRS and CDR2 is YFSETQ. CDR3 sequence reads: CASREGDTQYF. CDR3 sequence (DNA): TGCGCCAGTCGGGAGGGAGATACGCAGTATTTT. Full variable domain (remainder filled in from reference TRBV5-1 and TRBJ2-3): KAGVTQTPRYLIKTRGQQVTLSCSPISGHRSVSWYQQTPGQGLQFLFEYFSETQRNKGNFPGRFSGRQFSNSRSEMNVSTLELGDSALYLCASREGDTQYFGPGTRLTVL.

The chain combines TRBV29-1 with TRBJ1-5; D perhaps matches TRBD1 (6 bases). V was trimmed by 2 bases and J by 3 bases, leaving 8 bases between them. The CDR3 sequence is 13 residues long. Germline assignment: CDR1 SQVTM and CDR2 ANQGSEA. CDR3 in DNA: TGCAGCGTTGAATCAGGGGTCAATCAGCCCCAGCATTTT. Protein product: CSVESGVNQPQHF.

This clone came up a few times. The rearrangement links TRBV29-1 to TRBJ1-1; TRBD1 might be the D (6 bases). Trimming stripped 6 bases from V and 3 bases from J, with 17 bases between. Looked up from germline, CDR1 is SQVTM and CDR2 is ANQGSEA. The length of the CDR3 is 14 residues. The CDR3 spells CSVEARGIYTEAFF. In nucleotides, the CDR3 is TGCAGCGTCGAGGCCAGGGGAATATACACTGAAGCTTTCTTT. The full variable domain, with the rest looked up from reference TRBV29-1 and TRBJ1-1, is SAVISQKPSRDICQRGTSLTIQCQVDSQVTMMFWYRQQPGQSLTLIATANQGSEATYESGFVIDKFPISRPNLTFSTLTVSNMSPEDSSIYLCSVEARGIYTEAFFGQGTRLTVV.